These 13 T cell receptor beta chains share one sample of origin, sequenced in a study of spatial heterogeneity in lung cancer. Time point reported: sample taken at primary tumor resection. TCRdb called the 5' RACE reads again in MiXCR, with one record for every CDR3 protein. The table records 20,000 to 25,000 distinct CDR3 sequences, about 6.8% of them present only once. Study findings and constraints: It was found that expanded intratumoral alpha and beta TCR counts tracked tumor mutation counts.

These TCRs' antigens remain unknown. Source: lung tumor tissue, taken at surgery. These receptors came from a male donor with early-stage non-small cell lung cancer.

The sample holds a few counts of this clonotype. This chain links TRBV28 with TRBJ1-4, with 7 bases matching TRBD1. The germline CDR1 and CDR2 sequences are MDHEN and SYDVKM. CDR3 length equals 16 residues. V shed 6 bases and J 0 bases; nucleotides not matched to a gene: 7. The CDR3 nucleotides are TGTGCCAGCAGCCCAGGGGGAATTGCAACTAATGAAAAACTGTTTTTT. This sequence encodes CASSPGGIATNEKLFF.

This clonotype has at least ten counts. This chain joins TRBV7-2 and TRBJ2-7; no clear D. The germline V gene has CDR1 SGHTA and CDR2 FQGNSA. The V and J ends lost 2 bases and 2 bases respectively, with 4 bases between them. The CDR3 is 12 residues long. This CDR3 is CASSLNAYEQYF. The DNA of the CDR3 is TGTGCCAGCAGCTTAAATGCCTACGAGCAGTACTTC. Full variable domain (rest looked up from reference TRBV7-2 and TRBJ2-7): GAGVSQSPSNKVTEKGKDVELRCDPISGHTALYWYRQSLGQGLEFLIYFQGNSAPDKSGLPSDRFSAERTGGSVSTLTIQRTQQEDSAVYLCASSLNAYEQYFGPGTRLTVT.

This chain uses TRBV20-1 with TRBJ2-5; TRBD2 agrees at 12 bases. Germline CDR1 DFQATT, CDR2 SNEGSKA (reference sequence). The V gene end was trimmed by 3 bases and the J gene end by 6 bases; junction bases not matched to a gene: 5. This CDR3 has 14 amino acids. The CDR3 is CSASSSGGGQTQYF. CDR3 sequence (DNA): TGCAGTGCTAGCTCTAGCGGGGGGGGACAGACCCAGTACTTC.

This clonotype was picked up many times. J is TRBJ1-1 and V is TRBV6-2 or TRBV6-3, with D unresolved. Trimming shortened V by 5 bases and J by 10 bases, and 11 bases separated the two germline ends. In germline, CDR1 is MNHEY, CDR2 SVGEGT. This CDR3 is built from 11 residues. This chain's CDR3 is CASSGESGAFF. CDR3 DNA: TGTGCCAGCAGTGGAGAATCTGGAGCTTTCTTT.

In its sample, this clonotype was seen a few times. In DNA, the CDR3 is TGTGCCAGCAGCACGCCGGGACAGGGGTTGGTCATATATTTT. Protein product: CASSTPGQGLVIYF. The V and J genes are TRBV7-2 and TRBJ1-3; 10 bases fit TRBD1. In germline, CDR1 is SGHTA, CDR2 FQGNSA. The CDR3 covers 14 residues. V dropped 5 bases and J dropped 12; count of bases not matched to a gene: 10.

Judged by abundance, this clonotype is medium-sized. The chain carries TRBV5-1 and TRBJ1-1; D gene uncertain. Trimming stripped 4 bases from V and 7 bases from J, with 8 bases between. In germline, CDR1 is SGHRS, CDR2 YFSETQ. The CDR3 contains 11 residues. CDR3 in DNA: TGCGCCAGCAGCCTCGAAGGTGAAGCTTTCTTT. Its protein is CASSLEGEAFF.

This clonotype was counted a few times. The CDR3 reads CASSSPGGEQYF. CDR3 DNA: TGTGCCAGCAGTTCCCCAGGGGGCGAGCAGTACTTC. The chain combines TRBV27 with TRBJ2-7; 7 positions match TRBD1. The junction had 3 bases not matched to a gene; V was cut back by 4 bases and J by 6 bases. CDR3 length equals 12 residues. CDR1 is MNHEY and CDR2 is SMNVEV in the germline V gene (reference sequence).

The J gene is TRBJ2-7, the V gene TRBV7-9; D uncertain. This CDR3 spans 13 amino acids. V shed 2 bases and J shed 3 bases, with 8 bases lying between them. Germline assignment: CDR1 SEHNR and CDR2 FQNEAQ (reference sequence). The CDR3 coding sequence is TGTGCCAGCAGCTTAACGATTGACTACGAGCAGTACTTC. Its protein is CASSLTIDYEQYF.

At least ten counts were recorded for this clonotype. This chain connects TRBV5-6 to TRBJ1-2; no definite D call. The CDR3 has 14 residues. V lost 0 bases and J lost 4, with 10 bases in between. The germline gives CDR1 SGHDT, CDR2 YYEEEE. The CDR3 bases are TGTGCCAGCAGCTTGGGACACATAACCTATGGCTACACCTTC. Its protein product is CASSLGHITYGYTF.

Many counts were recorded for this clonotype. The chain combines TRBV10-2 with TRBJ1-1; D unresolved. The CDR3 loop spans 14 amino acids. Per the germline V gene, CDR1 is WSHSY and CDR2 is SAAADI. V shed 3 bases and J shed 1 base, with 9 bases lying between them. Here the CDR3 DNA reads TGCGCCAGCAGTGATTCGGCAGCGAACACTGAAGCTTTCTTT. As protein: CASSDSAANTEAFF.

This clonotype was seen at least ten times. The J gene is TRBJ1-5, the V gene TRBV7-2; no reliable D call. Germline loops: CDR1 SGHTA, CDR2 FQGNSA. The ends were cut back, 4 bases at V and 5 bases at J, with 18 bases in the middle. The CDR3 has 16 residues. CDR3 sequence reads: CASSSPRMGEYQPQHF. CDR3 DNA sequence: TGTGCCAGCAGCTCCCCCCGAATGGGCGAATATCAGCCCCAGCATTTT. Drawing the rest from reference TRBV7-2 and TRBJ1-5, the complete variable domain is GAGVSQSPSNKVTEKGKDVELRCDPISGHTALYWYRQSLGQGLEFLIYFQGNSAPDKSGLPSDRFSAERTGGSVSTLTIQRTQQEDSAVYLCASSSPRMGEYQPQHFGDGTRLSIL.

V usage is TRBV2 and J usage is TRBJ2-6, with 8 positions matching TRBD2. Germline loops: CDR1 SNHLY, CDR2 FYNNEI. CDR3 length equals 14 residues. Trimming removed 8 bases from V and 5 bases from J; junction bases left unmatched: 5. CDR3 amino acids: CASGTREWANVLTF. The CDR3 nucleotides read TGTGCCAGCGGGACTAGGGAATGGGCCAACGTCCTGACTTTC.

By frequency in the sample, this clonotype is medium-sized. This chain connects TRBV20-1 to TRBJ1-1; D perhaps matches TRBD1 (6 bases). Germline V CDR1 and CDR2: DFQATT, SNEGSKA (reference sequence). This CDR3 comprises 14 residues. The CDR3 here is CRQQQGWRNTEAFF. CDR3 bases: TGCAGGCAACAACAGGGCTGGAGGAACACTGAAGCTTTCTTT.